One and the same sample provided the 13 T cell receptor beta chains below, sequenced in a study of T cell repertoires in cytomegalovirus infection. MiXCR was run by TCRdb on the reads, yielding one entry per CDR3 protein. This sample has fewer than 550,000 distinct CDR3 sequences, with 11% found just once. Sequencing input: PBMCs. All receptors derive from a human donor in good health (CMV status not recorded). Some clones in this sample may be carry-over from other donors' samples.

The table lists this clonotype with a few counts. The chain employs TRBV27 and TRBJ1-3; no reliable D call. The V gene's germline CDR1 is MNHEY and CDR2 SMNVEV (reference sequence). V lost 11 bases and J 4 bases, leaving 15 bases between the germline ends. The CDR3 spans 13 residues. The CDR3 DNA is TGTGCCTCCCGAGATTCGTCGGGAAACACCATATATTTT. Translated, it gives CASRDSSGNTIYF.

The table lists this clonotype with many counts. CDR3 amino acids: CASSNGGSAYNEQFF. CDR3 DNA sequence: TGTGCCAGCAGCAACGGGGGTAGCGCGTACAATGAGCAGTTCTTC. The chain is built from TRBV6-1 and TRBJ2-1; D is perhaps TRBD2 (6 bases). V was clipped by 6 bases and J by 4 bases, with 16 bases between them. This CDR3 has 15 residues. Per germline, CDR1 MNHNS and CDR2 SASEGT.

This clonotype was observed many times. The chain couples TRBV29-1 to TRBJ2-1; D uncertain. In germline, CDR1 is SQVTM, CDR2 ANQGSEA. Trimming left V 4 bases short and J 4 bases short, with 5 bases between. This CDR3 is built from 11 residues. The CDR3 loop reads CSVVGYNEQFF. The CDR3 nucleotides read TGCAGCGTTGTTGGTTACAATGAGCAGTTCTTC.

V is TRBV20-1 and J is TRBJ2-5; D is possibly TRBD2 (7 bases). This CDR3 spans 15 amino acids. Trimming shortened V by 5 bases and J by 7 bases, and 23 bases separated the two germline ends. Germline CDR1 is DFQATT and CDR2 is SNEGSKA (reference sequence). In nucleotides, the CDR3 is TGCAGTGCTCGCCTTAGCGGGCCCACCAGGGGGACCCAGTACTTC. It translates to CSARLSGPTRGTQYF.

This clonotype appeared many times. This sequence joins TRBV7-3 and TRBJ2-1; D not resolved. The V gene lost 2 bases and the J gene lost 6 bases, with 17 bases spanning the gap. The CDR3 runs 16 residues. Germline CDR1 SGHTA, CDR2 FQGTGA. The CDR3 loop is CASSLSPGAGSNEQFF. Written as DNA, the CDR3 is TGTGCCAGCAGCTTATCCCCCGGAGCAGGCAGCAATGAGCAGTTCTTC.

This clonotype was counted ten times or more. The chain carries TRBV5-5 and TRBJ2-2; unclear D gene. Germline CDR1 and CDR2: SGHKS and YYEKEE (reference sequence). The V gene lost 4 bases and the J gene lost 2 bases, with 12 bases spanning the gap. CDR3 length: 15 amino acids. In DNA form, the CDR3 reads TGTGCCAGCAGCCCCACGCAAATAAACACCGGGGAGCTGTTTTTT. Protein sequence: CASSPTQINTGELFF. The full variable domain, rest sourced from reference TRBV5-5 and TRBJ2-2, is DAGVTQSPTHLIKTRGQQVTLRCSPISGHKSVSWYQQVLGQGPQFIFQYYEKEERGRGNFPDRFSARQFPNYSSELNVNALLLGDSALYLCASSPTQINTGELFFGEGSRLTVL.

Ten or more counts support this clonotype. The chain uses TRBV7-9 and TRBJ1-4; TRBD1 agrees at 7 bases. The CDR3 length is 17 residues. Germline V lookup: CDR1 SEHNR, CDR2 FQNEAQ (reference sequence). V lost 3 bases, J lost 5 bases, and 12 bases stayed unmatched. This CDR3 is CASSLDNWVQGNEKLFF. CDR3 nucleotide sequence: TGTGCCAGCAGCTTGGATAACTGGGTACAGGGGAATGAAAAACTGTTTTTT.

About this clonotype: A much bigger clone sits one base away, suggesting this may be a read error. V usage is TRBV24-1 and J usage is TRBJ1-5, with D possibly being TRBD1 (6 bases). CDR1 is KGHDR and CDR2 is SFDVKD in the germline V gene. CDR3 length equals 15 residues. CDR3 residues: CATSDFTGRNRPQHF. The DNA of the CDR3 is TGTGCCACCAGTGATTTTACAGGGAGAAATCGGCCCCAGCATTTT.

Ten or more counts support this clonotype. V is TRBV14 and J is TRBJ2-1, with 14 bases identical to TRBD2. CDR3 length equals 16 residues. V gave up 5 bases and J gave up 4 bases; unmatched junction bases: 4. Germline V lookup: CDR1 SGHDN, CDR2 FVKESK. The CDR3 region is CASSLGTSGGYNEQFF. The DNA of the CDR3 is TGTGCCAGCAGCTTAGGGACTAGCGGGGGATACAATGAGCAGTTCTTC.

This clonotype appeared many times. The chain has TRBV5-1 and TRBJ1-5; no reliable D call. Germline lookup yields CDR1 SGHRS and CDR2 YFSETQ. The CDR3 is 13 amino acids. V was shortened by 5 bases and J by 3 bases, with 9 bases between the two germline ends. The CDR3 region is CASRKDYNQPQHF. The CDR3 nucleotides are TGCGCCAGCAGAAAAGACTACAATCAGCCCCAGCATTTT.

There are a few counts of this clonotype. This sequence joins TRBV9 and TRBJ1-3; D unclear. This CDR3 is 13 amino acids long. Germline CDR1 is SGDLS and CDR2 is YYNGEE. V lost 4 bases and J 4 bases, leaving 9 bases between the germline ends. Here the CDR3 DNA reads TGTGCCAGCAGCCCCCGGTGGGGAAACACCATATATTTT. It encodes CASSPRWGNTIYF.

This clonotype was observed many times. The rearrangement links TRBV6-5 to TRBJ2-3; the match to TRBD2 covers 8 bases. This CDR3 is 17 amino acids long. V lost 0 bases, J lost 4 bases, and 9 bases stayed unmatched. Germline assignment: CDR1 MNHEY and CDR2 SVGAGI. The CDR3 protein is CASSYSILREGPDTQYF. The CDR3 DNA reads as TGTGCCAGCAGTTACTCTATATTACGGGAGGGCCCAGATACGCAGTATTTT.

The chain uses TRBV2 and TRBJ2-6; tentatively, D is TRBD1 (7 bases). V was shortened by 0 bases and J by 4 bases, with 16 bases between the two germline ends. The CDR3 spans 18 residues. Germline V gene lookup returns CDR1 SNHLY and CDR2 FYNNEI. The CDR3 is CASSEALRGARGANVLTF. The DNA for the CDR3 is TGTGCCAGCAGTGAAGCACTCAGGGGGGCAAGAGGGGCCAACGTCCTGACTTTC.